Below are 27 T cell receptor beta chains sequenced from a single sample in a study of Ad26.COV2.S vaccination and SARS-CoV-2 variants (dated by TCRdb to about 2021). The treatment or condition label here, explained by the study, means: 15 to 20 received Ad26.COV2.S at low or high dose, single or two shots; about 5 received placebo; per-sample allocation not given. For vaccine and placebo recipients, the sequenced repertoires came from samples collected on day 63 after the first injection. The method was the immunoSEQ multiplex PCR assay. Drawn from immuneACCESS, this table holds only the in-frame rearrangements with V and J called that TCRdb kept. Clones are partly lost; checked studies trace under half to an unresolved V gene and leave the rest unexplained. The sample table records 400,000 to 450,000 clones; 80% to 95% of these occur just once. 9% to 15% of the sample is in the top ten clones.

The sequencing used peripheral blood, collected in a trial of Ad26.COV2.S vaccine versus placebo. Every receptor here comes from a person aged 18-60 years who received the Ad26.COV2.S COVID-19 vaccine or a placebo.

The CDR3 protein is CATSNDRGQYF. The CDR3 coding sequence is TGTGCCACCAGCAATGACAGGGGGCAGTACTTC. This chain joins TRBV15 and TRBJ2-7, with TRBD1 matching 8 bases. The trim removed 4 bases at V and 9 bases at J, leaving 2 bases unmatched. Germline V gene lookup returns CDR1 LNHNV and CDR2 YYDKDF (reference sequence). This CDR3 contains 11 residues.

The chain is built from TRBV6-2 or TRBV6-3 and TRBJ2-3; 7 nucleotides agree with TRBD1. Germline CDR1 reads MNHEY; CDR2 reads SVGEGT. V was clipped by 5 bases and J by 2 bases; unmatched bases: 7. The CDR3 runs 15 residues. For the CDR3, the DNA is TGTGCCAGCAGTGTACAGGGGTCCCCCACAGATACGCAGTATTTT. Its protein is CASSVQGSPTDTQYF.

Comment on this clone: The junction shows a germline mismatch at one end, possibly a read error. The chain uses TRBV7-8 and TRBJ1-6; 7 nucleotides match TRBD1. CDR1 is SGHVS and CDR2 is FQNEAQ in the germline V gene. The CDR3 totals 12 residues. CDR3 coding DNA: TGTGCCAGCAGCCCCAGGGACAGAAAAGGATACTTT. This encodes CASSPRDRKGYF. Full variable domain (missing parts from reference TRBV7-8 and TRBJ1-6): GAGVSQSPRYKVAKRGQDVALRCDPISGHVSLFWYQQALGQGPEFLTYFQNEAQLDKSGLPSDRFFAERPEGSVSTLKIQRTQQEDSAVYLCASSPRDRKGYFGNGTRLTVT.

The rearrangement uses TRBV7-2 and TRBJ1-3; no definite D call. Germline V gives CDR1 SGHTA, CDR2 FQGNSA. V was pared by 5 bases and J by 2 bases, with 7 bases between. The CDR3 has 13 residues. CDR3 residues: CASSNSPGNTIYF. CDR3 DNA: TGTGCCAGCAGCAATAGCCCTGGAAACACCATATATTTT.

The gene calls are TRBV10-3 and TRBJ2-3, with TRBD2 as a possible D gene (6 bases). V gave up 0 bases and J gave up 2 bases, with 9 bases separating them. Germline lookup yields CDR1 ENHRY and CDR2 SYGVKD. CDR3 length: 15 residues. CDR3 in amino acids: CAISESRTTTDTQYF. Here the CDR3 DNA reads TGTGCCATCAGTGAGTCTAGGACTACCACAGATACGCAGTATTTT.

The CDR3 DNA sequence: TGTGCCAGCTCCGTCCCGGGAGGGCAGGTGAACACTGAAGCTTTCTTT. This gives the protein CASSVPGGQVNTEAFF. V is TRBV18 and J is TRBJ1-1; unclear D gene. Per germline, CDR1 KGHSH and CDR2 LQKENI. With 6 bases removed from V and 0 bases from J, the gap between germline ends came to 17 bases. The CDR3 has 16 amino acids. Based on the CDR3 plus reference TRBV18 and TRBJ1-1, the full variable domain is NAGVMQNPRHLVRRRGQEARLRCSPMKGHSHVYWYRQLPEEGLKFMVYLQKENIIDESGMPKERFSAEFPKEGPSILRIQQVVRGDSAAYFCASSVPGGQVNTEAFFGQGTRLTVV.

This chain connects TRBV29-1 to TRBJ2-7; 14 bases are shared with TRBD2. The CDR3 is 16 residues long. The trim removed 6 bases at V and 3 bases at J, leaving 10 bases unmatched. Germline V lookup: CDR1 SQVTM, CDR2 ANQGSEA. The DNA of the CDR3 is TGCAGCGTGTGTAACGGGACTAGCGGGAGAGGCTACGAGCAGTACTTC. Translation gives CSVCNGTSGRGYEQYF.

This clone was picked up one time. This sequence joins TRBV7-2 and TRBJ1-1, with unresolved D. Germline lookup yields CDR1 SGHTA and CDR2 FQGNSA. The CDR3 length is 14 residues. Between the trimmed V and J ends, which lost 3 bases and 0 bases, there was a span of 8 bases. Here the CDR3 DNA reads TGTGCCAGCAGCTTTGAATACATGAACACTGAAGCTTTCTTT. Protein product: CASSFEYMNTEAFF.

The chain has TRBV6-5 and TRBJ2-7; the D gene is possibly TRBD1 (6 bases). Germline values: CDR1 MNHEY, CDR2 SVGAGI. The CDR3 consists of 11 residues. Trimming pared 5 bases from V and 5 bases from J, leaving 7 bases between. In nucleotides, the CDR3 is TGTGCCAGCAGTAACAGGGACGAGCAGTACTTC. Protein product: CASSNRDEQYF.

The J gene is TRBJ2-5, the V gene TRBV4-2; D remains ambiguous. Germline lookup yields CDR1 LGHNA and CDR2 YNFKEQ. The CDR3 length is 15 residues. V was cut by 1 base and J by 1 base, with 10 bases left in between. DNA for the CDR3: TGTGCCAGCAGCCAAGGGCCGCTAACCCAAGAGACCCAGTACTTC. It specifies CASSQGPLTQETQYF.

The chain carries TRBV19 and TRBJ2-2; possibly TRBD1 or TRBD2 for D (5 bases each). Germline CDR1 and CDR2: LNHDA and SQIVND (reference sequence). Trimming took off 1 base at V and 6 bases at J, with 6 bases between the two ends. This CDR3 has 13 residues. This CDR3 reads CASSIGGPGELFF. CDR3 in DNA: TGTGCCAGTAGTATAGGGGGACCCGGGGAGCTGTTTTTT.

This chain links TRBV3-1 (or the pseudogene TRBV3-2) with TRBJ2-5, with 9 bases lining up with TRBD1. J lost 3 bases, V lost 5 bases, and 7 bases had no gene match. The CDR3 length is 15 residues. Germline CDR1 LGHDT, CDR2 YNNKEL (reference sequence). CDR3 residues: CASSWGQGGKETQYF. The DNA for the CDR3 is TGTGCCAGCAGCTGGGGACAGGGAGGGAAAGAGACCCAGTACTTC.

The genes are TRBV5-1 and TRBJ2-5; D is unclear. Germline loops: CDR1 SGHRS, CDR2 YFSETQ. CDR3 length: 11 residues. V lost 5 bases to trimming and J lost 3 bases, with 5 bases between them. CDR3: CASRVEETQYF. As DNA, the CDR3 is TGCGCCAGCAGAGTAGAAGAGACCCAGTACTTC.

The chain uses TRBV25-1 and TRBJ2-7, with D possibly matching TRBD1 (5 bases). The CDR3 extends over 16 amino acids. CDR1 MGHDK and CDR2 SYGVNS come from the germline V gene. V lost 4 bases and J 3 bases, leaving 19 bases between the germline ends. The DNA for the CDR3 is TGTGCCAGCAGTGGGGGCAGGGTCCCCCCACTCTACGAGCAGTACTTC. This codes for CASSGGRVPPLYEQYF.

Turning to this clone: An end of the junction differs from the germline gene, which may be a read error. The V and J genes are TRBV6-5 and TRBJ2-3; 7 nucleotides agree with TRBD1. Germline values: CDR1 MNHEY, CDR2 SVGAGI. The CDR3 extends over 15 amino acids. Here the CDR3 DNA reads TGTGCCAGCAGTTACCTGTCCGGGACAGTCTTAGGGGTGGAGTTT. This gives the protein CASSYLSGTVLGVEF.

The rearrangement uses TRBV20-1 and TRBJ2-7; the D gene is possibly TRBD1 (5 bases). The CDR3 has 11 residues. The V end lost 6 bases, the J end lost 0 bases, and 6 bases lay between the germline ends. Germline V gene data show CDR1 as DFQATT and CDR2 as SNEGSKA (reference sequence). The CDR3 reads CSAQVSYEQYF. CDR3 nucleotide sequence: TGCAGTGCACAGGTCTCCTACGAGCAGTACTTC.

This sequence joins TRBV6-1 and TRBJ1-6, with a weak D call TRBD1 (5 bases). Trimming left V 2 bases short and J 1 base short, with 21 bases between. The V gene's germline CDR1 is MNHNS and CDR2 SASEGT. This CDR3 has 20 residues. The CDR3 reads CASSELRDEGKKSYNSPLHF. The CDR3 coding sequence is TGTGCCAGCAGTGAACTGAGGGACGAGGGAAAGAAGTCCTATAATTCACCCCTCCACTTT.

The chain has TRBV18 and TRBJ1-2; D gene uncertain. The CDR3 runs 13 residues. Germline V gene data show CDR1 as KGHSH and CDR2 as LQKENI. V dropped 2 bases and J dropped 4 bases, with 8 bases sitting between them. CDR3 sequence (DNA): TGTGCCAGCTCACCATCCGAACGCTATGGCTACACCTTC. Protein sequence: CASSPSERYGYTF.

The CDR3 loop is CAWSVRAKYSYEQYF. The CDR3 DNA is TGTGCCTGGAGTGTCAGGGCCAAGTACTCCTACGAGCAGTACTTC. The rearrangement links TRBV30 to TRBJ2-7, with TRBD1 as a possible D gene (5 bases). V lost 0 bases to trimming and J lost 0 bases, with 12 bases between them. This CDR3 spans 15 amino acids. The germline V gene has CDR1 GTSNPN and CDR2 SVGIG (reference sequence). Full variable domain (outside the CDR3, taken from reference TRBV30 and TRBJ2-7): SQTIHQWPATLVQPVGSPLSLECTVEGTSNPNLYWYRQAAGRGLQLLFYSVGIGQISSEVPQNLSASRPQDRQFILSSKKLLLSDSGFYLCAWSVRAKYSYEQYFGPGTRLTVT.

This clone appeared once. Mismatch with germline at one junction end may stem from a read error. The gene calls are TRBV7-6 and TRBJ2-2; TRBD2 aligns across 8 bases. The CDR3 is 17 amino acids. From germline, CDR1 is SGHVS and CDR2 FNYEAQ. The CDR3 DNA follows: TGTGCCAGCAGTTTAGGAACTAGCGGAGCGAACACCGGGGAGCTGTTTTTT. Protein product: CASSLGTSGANTGELFF. Together with reference TRBV7-6 and TRBJ2-2, the CDR3 gives the full variable domain: GAGVSQSPRYKVTKRGQDVALRCDPISGHVSLYWYRQALGQGPEFLTYFNYEAQQDKSGLPNDRFSAERPEGSISTLTIQRTEQRDSAMYRCASSLGTSGANTGELFFGEGSRLTVL.

The chain is built from TRBV4-3 and TRBJ1-4; D is ambiguous. The CDR3 loop spans 15 amino acids. The V end lost 3 bases, the J end lost 8 bases, and 16 bases lay between the germline ends. CDR1 LGHNA and CDR2 YSLEER come from the germline V gene. CDR3 nucleotide sequence: TGCGCCAGCAGCCAGAGGACCTCCGGCTGGGAAAAACTGTTTTTT. This gives the protein CASSQRTSGWEKLFF.

CDR3 bases: TGTGCCAGTAGTCCGCTAGCCGCTAGCACAGATACGCAGTATTTT. Residues: CASSPLAASTDTQYF. This chain uses TRBV19 with TRBJ2-3; maybe TRBD2 (5 bases). CDR3 length equals 15 residues. V gave up 5 bases and J gave up 0 bases, with 12 bases separating them. The germline CDR1 and CDR2 sequences are LNHDA and SQIVND (reference sequence).

This chain uses TRBV18 with TRBJ2-1; D could derive from TRBD1 or TRBD2 (5 bases each). V was clipped by 6 bases and J by 4 bases, with 31 bases between them. The CDR3 is 20 amino acids. Germline CDR1 KGHSH, CDR2 LQKENI. The CDR3 sequence is CASSPTVGTRGFWAYNEQFF. As DNA, the CDR3 is TGTGCCAGCTCCCCCACGGTAGGGACCCGAGGGTTCTGGGCTTACAATGAGCAGTTCTTC.

The chain employs TRBV18 and TRBJ2-5; no firm D call. Deletions cut 1 base from V and 1 base from J, with 7 bases between. The length of the CDR3 is 14 residues. Germline V gene lookup returns CDR1 KGHSH and CDR2 LQKENI. CDR3 sequence: CASSPQRAQETQYF. CDR3 in DNA: TGTGCCAGCTCACCACAACGTGCCCAAGAGACCCAGTACTTC.

V is TRBV28 and J is TRBJ2-7; perhaps TRBD2 as D (5 bases). The germline V and J ends were trimmed by 7 bases and 9 bases, with 16 bases remaining between them. Germline loops: CDR1 MDHEN, CDR2 SYDVKM. There are 12 residues in the CDR3. The CDR3 protein is CASTNEGIRQYF. The CDR3 bases are TGTGCCAGCACGAACGAGGGAATCCGGCAGTACTTC. Combining the CDR3 with reference TRBV28 and TRBJ2-7 gives the whole variable domain DVKVTQSSRYLVKRTGEKVFLECVQDMDHENMFWYRQDPGLGLRLIYFSYDVKMKEKGDIPEGYSVSREKKERFSLILESASTNQTSMYLCASTNEGIRQYFGPGTRLTVT.

The chain recombines TRBV7-9 with TRBJ1-1; 9 nucleotides align to TRBD1. Germline V CDR1 and CDR2: SEHNR, FQNEAQ (reference sequence). The CDR3 loop spans 14 amino acids. The V and J ends lost 4 bases and 4 bases, in that order; junction bases with no gene match: 4. CDR3 residues: CASSYTGGTTEAFF. CDR3 sequence (DNA): TGTGCCAGCAGCTATACAGGGGGCACCACTGAAGCTTTCTTT.

V gene TRBV6-5 combines with J gene TRBJ2-3; 9 nucleotides agree with TRBD1. Germline lookup yields CDR1 MNHEY and CDR2 SVGAGI. The ends lost 4 bases at V and 2 bases at J; junction bases unmatched: 7. There are 16 residues in the CDR3. The CDR3 here is CASSSTGGLSTDTQYF. Written as DNA, the CDR3 is TGTGCCAGCAGTTCGACAGGGGGACTATCCACAGATACGCAGTATTTT.